These 19 T cell receptor beta chains came from one sample sequenced in a study of breast tumors, draining lymph nodes, adjacent tissues. Samples came from axillary lymph nodes draining the breast cancer. TCRdb analysed the multiplex PCR reads with MiXCR anew, one entry per CDR3 protein. The sample records approximately 210,000 distinct CDR3 sequences, 32% being singletons. The specimen was axillary lymph node tissue. The origin of the receptors is a female donor with breast cancer. Some clones in this sample may be carry-over from other donors' samples.

This clonotype showed up just a few times. Given a much more abundant clone one base away, this may be a read error. This chain uses TRBV6-6 with TRBJ2-2; TRBD2 agrees at 9 bases. The length of the CDR3 is 16 residues. Germline-derived CDR1 and CDR2 are MNHNY and SVGAGI (reference sequence). The junction had 6 bases not matched to a gene; V was cut back by 5 bases and J by 2 bases. CDR3 DNA sequence: TGTGCCAGCAGTCCTAGCGGGATCTCTAACACCGGGGAGCTGTTTTTT. Its translation is CASSPSGISNTGELFF.

With respect to this clonotype: This may come from a read error, since a much larger clone is one base off. J is TRBJ2-3 and V is TRBV14, with D possibly being TRBD1 (6 bases). CDR1 is SGHDN, CDR2 FVKESK, per germline. Trimming took off 2 bases at V and 2 bases at J, with 14 bases between the two ends. This CDR3 spans 16 amino acids. The CDR3 loop reads CASSQFSGALTDTQYF. DNA for the CDR3: TGTGCCAGCAGCCAATTTTCAGGGGCCCTCACAGATACGCAGTATTTT. The whole variable domain, filled in from reference TRBV14 and TRBJ2-3, reads EAGVTQFPSHSVIEKGQTVTLRCDPISGHDNLYWYRRVMGKEIKFLLHFVKESKQDESGMPNNRFLAERTGGTYSTLKVQPAELEDSGVYFCASSQFSGALTDTQYFGPGTRLTVL.

This clonotype was detected many times. The CDR3 spells CASSPVTGVSYEQYF. In DNA form, the CDR3 reads TGTGCCAGCAGTCCAGTGACGGGGGTCTCCTACGAGCAGTACTTC. V and J are TRBV25-1 and TRBJ2-7, with a tentative D call TRBD2 (6 bases). The V gene lost 5 bases and the J gene lost 0 bases, with 14 bases spanning the gap. From germline, CDR1 is MGHDK and CDR2 SYGVNS. This CDR3 comprises 15 residues.

The chain is built from TRBV2 and TRBJ2-7, with TRBD2 matching over 12 bases. The germline V gene encodes CDR1 SNHLY and CDR2 FYNNEI. The CDR3 length is 15 residues. The junction had 5 bases not matched to a gene; V was cut back by 5 bases and J by 3 bases. The CDR3 bases are TGTGCCAGCAGTCAACTAGCGGGAGGAATCTACGAGCAGTACTTC. As protein: CASSQLAGGIYEQYF.

This clonotype has more than one count but fewer than ten. The chain combines TRBV24-1 with TRBJ2-7; 8 bases align to TRBD2. The junction had 23 bases not matched to a gene; V was cut back by 11 bases and J by 3 bases. The germline CDR1 and CDR2 sequences are KGHDR and SFDVKD. This CDR3 has 18 amino acids. The CDR3 region has the DNA TGTGCCAGCTCACCTACTAGTAGACCTAATAGCGGGATCTACGAGCAGTACTTC. Protein: CASSPTSRPNSGIYEQYF.

In its sample, this clonotype was seen many times. V is TRBV6-2 or TRBV6-3 and J is TRBJ1-5, with D possibly being TRBD1 (5 bases). The CDR3 consists of 11 residues. Germline V lookup: CDR1 MNHEY, CDR2 SVGEGT. Deletions cut 6 bases from V and 7 bases from J, with 7 bases between. The CDR3 sequence is CASSQGQPQHF. In DNA, the CDR3 is TGTGCCAGCAGCCAGGGCCAGCCCCAGCATTTT.

This clonotype was recorded many times. The J gene is TRBJ1-6, the V gene TRBV19, with TRBD1 identical over 9 bases. This CDR3 has 15 residues. The trim removed 4 bases at V and 7 bases at J, leaving 5 bases unmatched. Germline V gene sequence: CDR1 LNHDA, CDR2 SQIVND (reference sequence). CDR3 sequence (DNA): TGTGCCAGTAGTACACAGGGGGCTAAGAATTCACCCCTCCACTTT. Protein product: CASSTQGAKNSPLHF.

This clonotype was observed many times. Given a much more abundant clone one base away, this may be a read error. The chain links TRBV7-2 to TRBJ1-2, with 7 positions matching TRBD1. Germline V CDR1 and CDR2: SGHTA, FQGNSA. This CDR3 region has 15 residues. The CDR3: CASSLRGRGPYGYPF. The CDR3, as DNA: TGTGCCAGCAGCTTAAGGGGTAGGGGGCCCTATGGCTACCCCTTC.

This clonotype was counted many times. The V call is TRBV12-3 or TRBV12-4, the J call TRBJ2-2; 13 bases are shared with TRBD2. CDR3 length: 15 amino acids. Trimming removed 5 bases from V and 8 bases from J; junction bases left unmatched: 5. This CDR3 is CASSNGLAGVGELFF. The CDR3, as DNA: TGTGCCAGCAGTAACGGACTAGCGGGAGTTGGGGAGCTGTTTTTT.

Details on this clonotype: This may arise from a read error, as a much more abundant clone is one base away. V is TRBV30 and J is TRBJ2-2, with D unresolved. V shed 3 bases and J shed 3 bases, with 8 bases lying between them. This CDR3 is built from 13 residues. The germline V gene has CDR1 GTSNPN and CDR2 SVGIG (reference sequence). This CDR3 reads CAWSQAYTGELFF. In nucleotides, the CDR3 is TGTGCCTGGAGCCAGGCTTACACCGGGGAGCTGTTTTTT. The complete variable domain, with remaining parts taken from reference TRBV30 and TRBJ2-2, reads SQTIHQWPATLVQPVGSPLSLECTVEGTSNPNLYWYRQAAGRGLQLLFYSVGIGQISSEVPQNLSASRPQDRQFILSSKKLLLSDSGFYLCAWSQAYTGELFFGEGSRLTVL.

DNA of the CDR3: TGCAGTGCTAAAGGGGGACAGAGAGAGACCCAGTACTTC. It specifies CSAKGGQRETQYF. V and J are TRBV20-1 and TRBJ2-5; 7 bases are shared with TRBD1. Germline V gives CDR1 DFQATT, CDR2 SNEGSKA (reference sequence). Trimming took 4 bases from V and 4 from J; bases not matched to a gene: 6. This CDR3 comprises 13 residues.

V usage is TRBV11-3 and J usage is TRBJ2-2; 9 bases line up with TRBD2. The germline V gene encodes CDR1 SGHNT and CDR2 YENEEA. This CDR3 spans 18 amino acids. J was trimmed by 5 bases and V by 3 bases; bases with no gene match: 13. The CDR3 nucleotides read TGTGCCAGCAGCTTTATAGCGGGAGCGTTCCTCGAAACCGGGGAGCTGTTTTTT. Translating it yields CASSFIAGAFLETGELFF.

This clonotype has ten or more counts. The J gene is TRBJ2-6, the V gene TRBV7-9; 7 bases align to TRBD2. CDR3 length: 18 residues. Germline loops: CDR1 SEHNR, CDR2 FQNEAQ (reference sequence). After removal of 4 bases from V and 0 bases from J, the junction contained 9 bases not matched to a gene. The CDR3 spells CASSYGRGPSSGANVLTF. The CDR3 DNA is TGTGCCAGCAGCTATGGGAGGGGACCAAGCTCTGGGGCCAACGTCCTGACTTTC.

The chain recombines TRBV7-2 with TRBJ2-3; 8 nucleotides align to TRBD2. Trimming removed 5 bases from V and 11 bases from J; junction bases left unmatched: 9. Germline V CDR1 and CDR2: SGHTA, FQGNSA. This CDR3 spans 13 amino acids. In DNA, the CDR3 is TGTGCCAGCAGCGTTAGCGGGACACAGAAGCAGTATTTT. Translation: CASSVSGTQKQYF.

This clonotype was observed many times. The chain has TRBV7-3 and TRBJ2-3, with a tentative D call TRBD2 (6 bases). The CDR3 is 13 amino acids. The germline CDR1 and CDR2 sequences are SGHTA and FQGTGA. Trimming pared 2 bases from V and 4 bases from J, leaving 7 bases between. The CDR3 coding sequence is TGTGCCAGCAGCTTAGGGGGGTCAGATACGCAGTATTTT. This encodes CASSLGGSDTQYF.

This clonotype was observed many times. The V call is TRBV2, the J call TRBJ2-1, with TRBD1 as a possible D gene (6 bases). The CDR3 extends over 14 amino acids. Looked up from germline, CDR1 is SNHLY and CDR2 is FYNNEI. Trimming stripped 6 bases from V and 5 bases from J, with 14 bases between. The CDR3 coding sequence is TGTGCCAGCAGGGTGCAGGGGATTGACAATGAGCAGTTCTTC. Translated, it gives CASRVQGIDNEQFF. The complete variable domain, with remaining parts taken from reference TRBV2 and TRBJ2-1, reads EPEVTQTPSHQVTQMGQEVILRCVPISNHLYFYWYRQILGQKVEFLVSFYNNEISEKSEIFDDQFSVERPDGSNFTLKIRSTKLEDSAMYFCASRVQGIDNEQFFGPGTRLTVL.

The table lists this clonotype with a few counts. The chain uses TRBV18 and TRBJ1-4, with 8 bases fitting TRBD1. Germline V lookup: CDR1 KGHSH, CDR2 LQKENI. The CDR3 spans 16 residues. The V segment lost 4 bases and the J segment 8 bases; nucleotides outside the gene matches: 12. Written as DNA, the CDR3 is TGTGCCAGCTCACACGGACAGGGCCGTATCGGGGAAAAACTGTTTTTT. Translation gives CASSHGQGRIGEKLFF. Full variable domain (rest looked up from reference TRBV18 and TRBJ1-4): NAGVMQNPRHLVRRRGQEARLRCSPMKGHSHVYWYRQLPEEGLKFMVYLQKENIIDESGMPKERFSAEFPKEGPSILRIQQVVRGDSAAYFCASSHGQGRIGEKLFFGSGTQLSVL.

This clonotype was seen ten or more times. The chain's CDR3 is CSVQASNQPQHF. Written as DNA, the CDR3 is TGCAGCGTTCAAGCTAGCAATCAGCCCCAGCATTTT. The chain recombines TRBV29-1 with TRBJ1-5, with D uncertain. The V end was cut by 5 bases, the J end by 0 bases, with 5 bases between. Germline V gives CDR1 SQVTM, CDR2 ANQGSEA. There are 12 residues in the CDR3.

This clonotype was detected ten times or more. V usage is TRBV18 and J usage is TRBJ1-2; TRBD1 agrees at 8 bases. In germline, CDR1 is KGHSH, CDR2 LQKENI. Germline trimming cut 2 bases from V and 8 bases from J; bases unmatched to any gene: 7. This CDR3 region has 14 residues. CDR3 DNA sequence: TGTGCCAGCTCACCAACAGGGGGATCGTCGGGCTACACCTTC. Translating it yields CASSPTGGSSGYTF. Together with reference TRBV18 and TRBJ1-2, the CDR3 gives the full variable domain: NAGVMQNPRHLVRRRGQEARLRCSPMKGHSHVYWYRQLPEEGLKFMVYLQKENIIDESGMPKERFSAEFPKEGPSILRIQQVVRGDSAAYFCASSPTGGSSGYTFGSGTRLTVV.